The text below deals with one T cell receptor beta chain. Its target is unknown. The V gene's germline CDR1 is SGHDT and CDR2 YYEEEE. CDR3 length equals 12 residues. V lost 3 bases to trimming and J lost 8 bases, with 9 bases between them. The sample comes from a study of T cell responses to AZD1222 COVID-19 vaccine. Study results and limitations: Variant regions that are unmutated are reportedly the target of nearly half of spike-specific TCRs. Only 5 or 6 individuals given AZD1222 were seropositive at baseline. Spike-wide coverage was observed for vaccine-associated CD4 TCRs, with dominant responses at 160-218 and 743-854.

The table came from immunoSEQ multiplex PCR; TCRdb's copy has only in-frame clones and leaves some out. This sample has some 94,000 clones; 70% to 90% occur once, and the top ten carry less than 3.5%. This sequence joins TRBV5-6 and TRBJ2-1; D might be TRBD2 (6 bases). The TCR sequence derives from an adult in good health. Sequenced here: peripheral blood, sampled on day 0 of AZD1222 vaccination. CDR3 nucleotide sequence: TGTGCCAGCAGCTCGCGCGGGGATGAGCAGTTCTTC. Amino acid sequence: CASSSRGDEQFF.